Below, 15 T cell receptor beta chains from the same sample are listed, as sequenced in a study of post-analysis software for immune sequencing data. These receptors' antigens are unknown. cDNA libraries for TCR beta contained unique molecular identifiers. TCRdb recomputed calls from the PCR reads with MiXCR, one row per CDR3 protein. The sample holds 800,000 to 950,000 distinct CDR3 sequences, approximately 53% seen once. Study conclusions and caveats: Relative to controls, patients had about 5 TRBV segments at higher frequency, with TRBV5-6, TRBV5-1 and TRBV20-1 among these.

Sequencing was done on a sample of blood. These receptors all stem from a girl aged 10 to 17 with multiple sclerosis.

This sequence joins TRBV20-1 and TRBJ2-3; D might be TRBD1 (5 bases). Trimming took 5 bases from V and 5 from J, leaving 14 bases between them. Germline V gene lookup returns CDR1 DFQATT and CDR2 SNEGSKA (reference sequence). The CDR3 consists of 13 residues. The CDR3 DNA sequence: TGCAGTGCTCACATCAGGGTGAGAGATACGCAGTATTTT. Its translation is CSAHIRVRDTQYF.

The table lists this clonotype with a few counts. The chain links TRBV20-1 to TRBJ2-7; 10 bases are a match to TRBD2. TRBJ2-5 explains the end of the DNA better; the J call may be wrong. CDR1 and CDR2 from the germline V gene are DFQATT and SNEGSKA (reference sequence). CDR3 size: 14 residues. CDR3 loop: CSAKGLAEQETQYF. In nucleotides, the CDR3 is TGCAGTGCTAAAGGACTAGCGGAACAAGAGACCCAGTACTTC.

The V gene is TRBV6-6, the J gene TRBJ2-1; unclear D gene. Trimming removed 5 bases at V and 7 bases at J, with 21 bases between. Per the germline V gene, CDR1 is MNHNY and CDR2 is SVGAGI (reference sequence). This CDR3 comprises 16 residues. The CDR3 region is CASSPLDPTLGNEQFF. The CDR3 DNA follows: TGTGCCAGCAGTCCCCTGGACCCAACTCTGGGGAATGAGCAGTTCTTC.

In DNA form, the CDR3 reads TGCGCCAGCAGCCCGGGGGCGGGAGCAGGGAATGAGCAGTTCTTC. Translated, it gives CASSPGAGAGNEQFF. The chain recombines TRBV5-1 with TRBJ2-1; TRBD2 might be the D (7 bases). CDR1 is SGHRS, CDR2 YFSETQ, per germline. V dropped 4 bases and J dropped 7 bases, with 18 bases sitting between them. This CDR3 contains 15 residues.

The chain employs TRBV20-1 and TRBJ2-7; D perhaps matches TRBD1 (7 bases). In germline, CDR1 is DFQATT, CDR2 SNEGSKA (reference sequence). Trimming took 5 bases from V and 4 from J, leaving 15 bases between them. This CDR3 contains 13 residues. DNA for the CDR3: TGCAGTGCTCTTTGGAGGGACAGTTACGAGCAGTACTTC. Translating it yields CSALWRDSYEQYF.

The chain is built from TRBV25-1 and TRBJ2-7; a possible D gene is TRBD1 (5 bases). The V gene lost 6 bases and the J gene lost 4 bases, with 13 bases spanning the gap. This CDR3 contains 13 residues. Germline assignment: CDR1 MGHDK and CDR2 SYGVNS. DNA of the CDR3: TGTGCCAGCAGCTCTTTCGGACAATACGAGCAGTACTTC. Protein product: CASSSFGQYEQYF.

This clonotype was observed a handful of times. The rearrangement uses TRBV15 and TRBJ1-2; D may be TRBD1 (5 bases). This CDR3 contains 17 residues. V dropped 0 bases and J dropped 3 bases, with 17 bases sitting between them. Germline CDR1 and CDR2: LNHNV and YYDKDF (reference sequence). CDR3 residues: CATSRDRAQGTHYGYTF. The CDR3 nucleotides read TGTGCCACCAGCAGAGATAGGGCACAAGGGACTCACTATGGCTACACCTTC.

This clonotype was seen more than once but under ten times. The chain links TRBV6-4 to TRBJ2-1; D assignment may be TRBD1 or TRBD2 (6 bases each). This CDR3 is built from 13 residues. The V end was cut by 7 bases, the J end by 9 bases, with 16 bases between. Germline lookup yields CDR1 MRHNA and CDR2 SNTAGT. The CDR3 loop reads CASTGGVGGEQFF. The CDR3 region has the DNA TGTGCCAGCACCGGGGGAGTAGGGGGTGAGCAGTTCTTC.

The chain has TRBV20-1 and TRBJ1-5; TRBD1 might be the D (5 bases). The CDR3 totals 15 residues. Trimming took 4 bases from V and 4 from J, leaving 17 bases between them. Germline lookup yields CDR1 DFQATT and CDR2 SNEGSKA (reference sequence). CDR3 DNA: TGCAGTGCTAAGCCCCCAAACAGGCCTAATCAGCCCCAGCATTTT. This sequence encodes CSAKPPNRPNQPQHF.

This clonotype came up a few times. The CDR3 region has the DNA TGCAGCGTGGCCCGGACAGGGGGGACCTACGAGCAGTACTTC. It codes for CSVARTGGTYEQYF. The rearrangement joins TRBV29-1 to TRBJ2-7, with 10 bases identical to TRBD1. The CDR3 is made up of 14 amino acids. Germline trimming cut 6 bases from V and 2 bases from J; bases unmatched to any gene: 7. The germline gives CDR1 SQVTM, CDR2 ANQGSEA.

This chain joins TRBV20-1 and TRBJ1-1; TRBD1 agrees at 9 bases. With 0 bases clipped from V and 3 bases from J, the junction kept 5 bases outside the gene matches. In germline, CDR1 is DFQATT, CDR2 SNEGSKA (reference sequence). The CDR3 loop spans 15 amino acids. The CDR3 here is CSARDLTGGHTEAFF. CDR3 nucleotide sequence: TGCAGTGCTAGAGATCTGACAGGGGGGCACACTGAAGCTTTCTTT.

Only one count was recorded for this clonotype. The V gene is TRBV7-6, the J gene TRBJ2-3; D is ambiguous. Trimming removed 5 bases from V and 6 bases from J, with 15 bases in between. The CDR3 is made up of 14 amino acids. The germline V gene has CDR1 SGHVS and CDR2 FNYEAQ. Here the CDR3 DNA reads TGTGCCAGCAGCCCGAGTATAAGGTCGGATACGCAGTATTTT. As protein: CASSPSIRSDTQYF.

This clonotype was seen only a few times. J is TRBJ2-7 and V is TRBV3-1, with D perhaps TRBD1 (6 bases). Trimming removed 1 base at V and 1 base at J, with 11 bases between. Germline V lookup: CDR1 LGHDT, CDR2 YNNKEL (reference sequence). There are 15 residues in the CDR3. The CDR3: CASSQATGPSYEQYF. DNA of the CDR3: TGTGCCAGCAGCCAAGCGACAGGCCCATCCTACGAGCAGTACTTC.

The CDR3 nucleotides read TGCAGCGTTGAAAGTCTCGGGGTGTCCTATGGCTACACCTTC. Its translation is CSVESLGVSYGYTF. The V gene is TRBV29-1, the J gene TRBJ1-2, with D hard to call. CDR1 is SQVTM and CDR2 is ANQGSEA in the germline V gene. The V gene lost 2 bases and the J gene lost 4 bases, with 14 bases spanning the gap. The CDR3 extends over 14 amino acids.

The chain is built from TRBV20-1 and TRBJ2-5; TRBD1 is a possible D gene (5 bases). Germline V lookup: CDR1 DFQATT, CDR2 SNEGSKA (reference sequence). The CDR3 runs to 12 residues. V lost 5 bases to trimming and J lost 3 bases, with 10 bases between them. CDR3 sequence reads: CSAASGKETQYF. Here the CDR3 DNA reads TGCAGTGCTGCCTCAGGGAAAGAGACCCAGTACTTC.